The 6 T cell receptor beta chains in this list originate from one sample, sequenced in a study of blood T cell repertoires in COVID-19. Method: immunoSEQ multiplex PCR; TCRdb's copy keeps in-frame clones and lacks some. The data show approximately 210,000 clones, with 83% seen just once and about 2.3% held by the top ten. Sequences were obtained from peripheral blood. All receptors come from a middle-aged woman with active or convalescent COVID-19.

The chain uses TRBV27 and TRBJ2-2, with D perhaps matching TRBD1 (5 bases). The CDR3 totals 17 residues. Germline V CDR1 and CDR2: MNHEY, SMNVEV (reference sequence). V was pared by 3 bases and J by 5 bases, with 19 bases between. CDR3 in amino acids: CASSFSGYYSGTGELFF. The CDR3 coding sequence is TGTGCCAGCAGTTTTTCAGGGTATTATTCAGGTACCGGGGAGCTGTTTTTT.

This rearrangement joins TRBV6-5 to TRBJ1-5; a weak D match, TRBD1 (6 bases). Germline CDR1 is MNHEY and CDR2 is SVGAGI. Trimming stripped 6 bases from V and 3 bases from J, with 15 bases between. The length of the CDR3 is 15 residues. CDR3 coding DNA: TGTGCCAGCAGGCACAGGGATAGCAACAATCAGCCCCAGCATTTT. This translates into CASRHRDSNNQPQHF.

This clone has only a few counts. The chain is built from TRBV29-1 and TRBJ1-2; D unresolved. Germline V gene lookup returns CDR1 SQVTM and CDR2 ANQGSEA. Trimming pared 3 bases from V and 4 bases from J, leaving 12 bases between. The CDR3 runs to 13 residues. This CDR3 is CSVDGQASYGYTF. In DNA form, the CDR3 reads TGCAGCGTTGATGGGCAGGCAAGCTATGGCTACACCTTC.

This clone was seen a single time. This chain connects TRBV20-1 to TRBJ1-1, with 8 bases lining up with TRBD1. This CDR3 has 14 residues. Germline V lookup: CDR1 DFQATT, CDR2 SNEGSKA (reference sequence). J was trimmed by 4 bases and V by 3 bases; bases with no gene match: 7. Written as DNA, the CDR3 is TGCAGTGCTAGTTCGGACAGGGAGGGCACTGAAGCTTTCTTT. Protein product: CSASSDREGTEAFF.

DNA for the CDR3: TGCGCCAGCATCGAAACGGGGAATGCGAACACCGGGGAGCTGTTTTTT. It encodes CASIETGNANTGELFF. The rearrangement joins TRBV5-1 to TRBJ2-2, with a tentative D call TRBD2 (5 bases). This CDR3 has 16 residues. CDR1 is SGHRS, CDR2 YFSETQ, per germline. V shed 6 bases and J shed 0 bases, with 15 bases lying between them. The full variable domain, rest sourced from reference TRBV5-1 and TRBJ2-2, is KAGVTQTPRYLIKTRGQQVTLSCSPISGHRSVSWYQQTPGQGLQFLFEYFSETQRNKGNFPGRFSGRQFSNSRSEMNVSTLELGDSALYLCASIETGNANTGELFFGEGSRLTVL.

V gene TRBV2 combines with J gene TRBJ1-5; D is possibly TRBD1 (6 bases). Germline lookup yields CDR1 SNHLY and CDR2 FYNNEI. Deletions cut 7 bases from V and 9 bases from J, with 16 bases between. The CDR3 sequence is 13 residues long. The CDR3 DNA follows: TGTGCCAGCATTGGACAGCTAGGTTGGCCCCAGCATTTT. It is translated as CASIGQLGWPQHF.